This TCR beta chain emerged from a study of blood T cell repertoires in COVID-19. Study-level background: Donors in the United States, Italy and Spain gave samples during acute or convalescent COVID-19. T cells, B-cell-depleted T cells, or PBMCs provided the cDNA or gDNA that served as material.

Original analysis: Estimates of nucleated cell counts were drawn from the amplification of reference gene primers. Measured with immunoSEQ multiplex PCR; TCRdb has only the in-frame clones, and not every one. D and trimming come from the DNA, and the V and J calls and clone size come from that table. The table includes 200,000 to 300,000 clones, 70% to 90% detected once. The CDR3 is 12 residues long. The germline gives CDR1 LNHDA, CDR2 SQIVND (reference sequence). With 5 bases removed from V and 4 bases from J, the gap between germline ends came to 6 bases. V usage is TRBV19 and J usage is TRBJ1-5; D is unresolved. This receptor was taken from a woman aged 45-60 years with acute or convalescent COVID-19. The material sequenced was peripheral blood. CDR3 sequence: CASSPRNQPQHF. The CDR3, as DNA: TGTGCCAGTAGTCCGCGGAATCAGCCCCAGCATTTT.